These 30 T cell receptor beta chains came from one sample sequenced in a study of CD8 T cells in ankylosing spondylitis. TCRdb called the 5' RACE reads again in MiXCR, with one record for every CDR3 protein. The sample has nearly 350,000 distinct CDR3 sequences, approximately 15% seen once. Sequencing used blood, either unsorted or a sorted T cell fraction (not recorded which). Receptor source: a male donor with ankylosing spondylitis or in good health (not recorded which).

The chain recombines TRBV30 with TRBJ1-5; D unclear. The V and J ends lost 3 bases and 5 bases respectively, with 11 bases between them. The germline V gene has CDR1 GTSNPN and CDR2 SVGIG (reference sequence). The CDR3 extends over 13 amino acids. The CDR3 here is CAWSRDFDQPQHF. The CDR3 nucleotides read TGTGCCTGGAGCAGAGACTTCGATCAGCCCCAGCATTTT.

This clonotype was counted at least ten times. This chain joins TRBV5-5 and TRBJ1-2; maybe TRBD1 (5 bases). Germline V gives CDR1 SGHKS, CDR2 YYEKEE (reference sequence). CDR3 length equals 14 residues. The V end was cut by 2 bases, the J end by 3 bases, with 11 bases between. CDR3 loop: CASSFFGGDYGYTF. The CDR3 DNA is TGTGCCAGCAGCTTCTTTGGGGGGGACTATGGCTACACCTTC.

This clonotype turned up a few times. The chain recombines TRBV12-3 or TRBV12-4 with TRBJ2-3; D is possibly TRBD1 or TRBD2 (7 bases each). V shed 3 bases and J shed 5 bases, with 15 bases lying between them. There are 15 residues in the CDR3. The CDR3 DNA follows: TGTGCCAGCAGTTTGAGACAGGGAGGGGGAGATACGCAGTATTTT. As protein: CASSLRQGGGDTQYF.

This clonotype occurred a few times. One end of the junction does not line up with germline, which may come from a read error. The chain carries TRBV2 and TRBJ2-3; TRBD2 agrees at 10 bases. CDR3 length: 15 amino acids. In germline, CDR1 is SNHLY, CDR2 FYNNEI. The CDR3 region is CASSEASGSTDTEYF. CDR3 nucleotide sequence: TGTGCCAGCAGTGAGGCTAGCGGGAGCACAGATACGGAGTATTTT.

The gene calls are TRBV5-1 and TRBJ1-2; a possible D gene is TRBD1 (5 bases). V gave up 3 bases and J gave up 4 bases, with 22 bases separating them. In germline, CDR1 is SGHRS, CDR2 YFSETQ. This CDR3 region has 17 residues. The CDR3 loop is CASSSIRAGSLSYGYTF. DNA for the CDR3: TGCGCCAGCAGCTCTATCCGGGCAGGGAGTCTCTCCTATGGCTACACCTTC.

The chain employs TRBV12-5 and TRBJ1-6; 7 bases are shared with TRBD1. The CDR3 is made up of 15 amino acids. Germline lookup yields CDR1 LGHNT and CDR2 FRNRAP. Trimming took 1 base from V and 5 from J; bases not matched to a gene: 2. CDR3 loop: CASGLADRNNSPLHF. The CDR3 DNA reads as TGTGCTAGTGGTTTGGCGGACAGGAATAATTCACCCCTCCACTTT.

This clonotype showed up just a few times. The chain carries TRBV7-9 and TRBJ1-3; D is undetermined. Germline values: CDR1 SEHNR, CDR2 FQNEAQ (reference sequence). Between the trimmed V and J ends, which lost 1 base and 0 bases, there was a span of 10 bases. The CDR3 is made up of 16 amino acids. The CDR3 protein is CASSLVGSYSGNTIYF. The DNA for the CDR3 is TGTGCCAGCAGCTTAGTCGGGTCCTACTCTGGAAACACCATATATTTT.

In this sample, this clonotype turned up a few times. The chain recombines TRBV14 with TRBJ2-5, with D perhaps matching TRBD2 (6 bases). With 3 bases removed from V and 5 bases from J, the gap between germline ends came to 13 bases. The CDR3 totals 14 residues. CDR1 is SGHDN and CDR2 is FVKESK in the germline V gene. The chain's CDR3 is CASSHPTGRETQYF. The CDR3 DNA reads as TGTGCCAGCAGCCACCCGACGGGGAGGGAGACCCAGTACTTC.

In this sample, this clonotype turned up a few times. The V call is TRBV4-1, the J call TRBJ1-2, with TRBD1 identical over 10 bases. V lost 1 base and J lost 2; bases outside the gene matches: 1. This CDR3 is 15 amino acids long. CDR1 and CDR2 (germline): MGHRA, YSYEKL. The CDR3 sequence is CASSQGGQGNYGYTF. CDR3 DNA sequence: TGCGCCAGCAGCCAAGGGGGACAGGGGAACTATGGCTACACCTTC.

The chain employs TRBV4-1 and TRBJ2-2; 8 bases fit TRBD2. The CDR3 runs to 16 residues. After removal of 10 bases from V and 1 base from J, the junction contained 11 bases not matched to a gene. From germline, CDR1 is MGHRA and CDR2 YSYEKL. The CDR3 region is CATRGSGTLNTGELFF. CDR3 in DNA: TGCGCCACCAGGGGTAGCGGGACCTTGAACACCGGGGAGCTGTTTTTT.

This clonotype was recorded a few times. The J gene is TRBJ1-1, the V gene TRBV4-1; tentatively, D is TRBD1 (6 bases). Germline lookup yields CDR1 MGHRA and CDR2 YSYEKL. V shed 0 bases and J shed 4 bases, with 27 bases lying between them. The CDR3 is 20 amino acids. CDR3 nucleotide sequence: TGCGCCAGCAGCCAAGAAGGGGTAGACATTCGAAAGACAGGCTTCACTGAAGCTTTCTTT. Encoded protein: CASSQEGVDIRKTGFTEAFF.

With regard to this clonotype: This may come from a read error, since a much larger clone is one base off. The rearrangement uses TRBV7-9 and TRBJ2-1; D not certain. V lost 0 bases to trimming and J lost 7 bases, with 4 bases between them. Germline CDR1 is SEHNR and CDR2 is FQNEAQ (reference sequence). The length of the CDR3 is 12 residues. The CDR3, as DNA: TGTGCCAGCAGCTTAGCCGAAAATGAGCAGTTCTTC. Protein: CASSLAENEQFF.

This chain joins TRBV20-1 and TRBJ2-4, with a weak D call TRBD2 (7 bases). The V and J ends lost 5 bases and 8 bases respectively, with 19 bases between them. The CDR3 is 14 residues long. Germline CDR1 DFQATT, CDR2 SNEGSKA (reference sequence). The CDR3 here is CSAFYGGREDIQYF. The CDR3 coding sequence is TGCAGTGCTTTCTACGGGGGGCGCGAGGACATTCAGTACTTC.

The gene calls are TRBV9 and TRBJ2-5; TRBD2 aligns across 8 bases. CDR3 length equals 14 residues. Trimming at V came to 2 bases and at J to 1 base, leaving 1 base not matched to a gene. Germline loops: CDR1 SGDLS, CDR2 YYNGEE. The CDR3 DNA is TGTGCCAGCAGCGTCCTAGCGGGCCAAGAGACCCAGTACTTC. This sequence encodes CASSVLAGQETQYF.

This clonotype was found a few times. The chain uses TRBV4-1 and TRBJ2-1; TRBD2 matches at 13 bases. The CDR3 consists of 16 residues. The V gene end was trimmed by 4 bases and the J gene end by 9 bases; junction bases not matched to a gene: 9. The germline V gene has CDR1 MGHRA and CDR2 YSYEKL. The CDR3 protein is CASSLPGLAGQTEQFF. For the CDR3, the DNA is TGCGCCAGCAGCCTCCCGGGACTAGCGGGACAAACTGAGCAGTTCTTC.

This clonotype has just a few counts. V and J are TRBV10-3 and TRBJ2-1, with 9 bases identical to TRBD2. The CDR3 runs 15 residues. Trimming removed 3 bases from V and 7 bases from J; junction bases left unmatched: 7. Germline V gene sequence: CDR1 ENHRY, CDR2 SYGVKD. The CDR3 coding sequence is TGTGCCATCAGTGAAGGGCGGGGGGGCAAGAATGAGCAGTTCTTC. It specifies CAISEGRGGKNEQFF.

This clonotype was seen more than once but under ten times. J is TRBJ2-7 and V is TRBV10-3; 7 positions agree with TRBD2. Trimming at V came to 6 bases and at J to 2 bases, leaving 1 base not matched to a gene. The CDR3 extends over 12 amino acids. CDR1 and CDR2 (germline): ENHRY, SYGVKD. The CDR3 nucleotides are TGTGCCATCAGCGCGGGAGCCTACGAGCAGTACTTC. This translates into CAISAGAYEQYF.

This clonotype has just a few counts. This chain connects TRBV10-2 to TRBJ2-5, with D possibly being TRBD2 (5 bases). The germline CDR1 and CDR2 sequences are WSHSY and SAAADI. Trimming took off 5 bases at V and 3 bases at J, with 7 bases between the two ends. This CDR3 is built from 12 residues. This CDR3 is CASSHGKETQYF. The CDR3, as DNA: TGCGCCAGCAGTCACGGGAAAGAGACCCAGTACTTC.

This clonotype was counted between two and nine times. This rearrangement joins TRBV5-1 to TRBJ1-5; D is possibly TRBD1 (5 bases). The germline gives CDR1 SGHRS, CDR2 YFSETQ. V was shortened by 4 bases and J by 3 bases, with 14 bases between the two germline ends. CDR3 length: 15 residues. CDR3 DNA: TGCGCCAGCAGCCCCGAAGGAGGGGTCAATCAGCCCCAGCATTTT. Its protein product is CASSPEGGVNQPQHF. Full variable domain (remainder filled in from reference TRBV5-1 and TRBJ1-5): KAGVTQTPRYLIKTRGQQVTLSCSPISGHRSVSWYQQTPGQGLQFLFEYFSETQRNKGNFPGRFSGRQFSNSRSEMNVSTLELGDSALYLCASSPEGGVNQPQHFGDGTRLSIL.

This clonotype was detected only a few times. This rearrangement joins TRBV20-1 to TRBJ2-1, with a weak D call TRBD1 (6 bases). There are 13 residues in the CDR3. V lost 2 bases, J lost 7 bases, and 12 bases lay in between. CDR1 and CDR2 (germline): DFQATT, SNEGSKA (reference sequence). The CDR3 loop reads CSARPYQGNEQFF. CDR3 in DNA: TGCAGTGCTAGACCATATCAGGGGAATGAGCAGTTCTTC.

The V and J genes are TRBV12-3 or TRBV12-4 and TRBJ2-2; 9 bases agree with TRBD1. The trim removed 1 base at V and 7 bases at J, leaving 7 bases unmatched. The CDR3 spans 16 residues. CDR3 loop: CASSLVQDRGGGELFF. The CDR3 region has the DNA TGTGCCAGCAGTTTAGTTCAGGACAGGGGTGGCGGGGAGCTGTTTTTT.

This clonotype was recorded a few times. The J gene is TRBJ2-3, the V gene TRBV20-1, with 10 bases lining up with TRBD2. The CDR3 consists of 15 residues. Germline CDR1 DFQATT, CDR2 SNEGSKA (reference sequence). The junction had 5 bases not matched to a gene; V was cut back by 5 bases and J by 0 bases. CDR3 region: CSALRTSGSTDTQYF. The CDR3, as DNA: TGCAGTGCTTTACGGACTAGCGGAAGCACAGATACGCAGTATTTT.

This clonotype was counted a few times. V is TRBV5-6 and J is TRBJ2-1, with TRBD2 matching 12 bases. CDR3 length equals 16 residues. The ends lost 0 bases at V and 6 bases at J; junction bases unmatched: 4. Looked up from germline, CDR1 is SGHDT and CDR2 is YYEEEE. The DNA of the CDR3 is TGTGCCAGCAGCTTGGGGACTAGCGGGAATCTCAATGAGCAGTTCTTC. Its protein product is CASSLGTSGNLNEQFF.

In DNA, the CDR3 is TGTGCCAGCAGTTTGGGCAGGGGCGCGAGCTCCTACGAGCAGTACTTC. Translation gives CASSLGRGASSYEQYF. This chain joins TRBV12-3 or TRBV12-4 and TRBJ2-7; maybe TRBD1 (6 bases). V shed 3 bases and J shed 0 bases, with 15 bases lying between them. The CDR3 length is 16 residues.

This clonotype turned up a few times. The V and J genes are TRBV19 and TRBJ2-1, with a possible D match to TRBD2 (6 bases). The V and J ends lost 6 bases and 3 bases respectively, with 15 bases between them. Looked up from germline, CDR1 is LNHDA and CDR2 is SQIVND (reference sequence). This CDR3 contains 15 residues. CDR3 bases: TGTGCCAGTAGCCCACGGGACTTCTTCTACAATGAGCAGTTCTTC. It encodes CASSPRDFFYNEQFF.

The V gene is TRBV7-6, the J gene TRBJ1-1; a possible D gene is TRBD1 (6 bases). The germline gives CDR1 SGHVS, CDR2 FNYEAQ. The CDR3 sequence is 15 residues long. Trimming removed 3 bases at V and 2 bases at J, with 13 bases between. Here the CDR3 DNA reads TGTGCCAGCAGCTTGGTGAGGGGACAAAACACTGAAGCTTTCTTT. Translation gives CASSLVRGQNTEAFF.

The chain is built from TRBV18 and TRBJ2-6; D unclear. CDR1 KGHSH and CDR2 LQKENI come from the germline V gene. The CDR3 has 12 amino acids. Trimming took 5 bases from V and 3 from J, leaving 2 bases between them. CDR3 nucleotides: TGTGCCAGCTCAATTGGGGCCAACGTCCTGACTTTC. Its translation: CASSIGANVLTF.

The chain carries TRBV7-9 and TRBJ2-7, with 8 positions matching TRBD1. Germline CDR1 reads SEHNR; CDR2 reads FQNEAQ (reference sequence). This CDR3 region has 15 residues. Losses at the gene ends were 3 bases for V and 5 bases for J; bases not matched to a gene: 9. The CDR3 loop reads CASSFSTGASDEQYF. The CDR3 region has the DNA TGTGCCAGCAGCTTTTCGACAGGGGCTAGCGACGAGCAGTACTTC.

This clonotype came up a few times. This sequence joins TRBV5-1 and TRBJ2-3; 11 nucleotides align to TRBD2. The CDR3 contains 15 residues. Germline values: CDR1 SGHRS, CDR2 YFSETQ. Trimming cost V 7 bases and J 2 bases; bases outside gene matches: 6. The DNA of the CDR3 is TGCGCCAGCTCCGGGACTAGCGGTTACACAGATACGCAGTATTTT. Translating it yields CASSGTSGYTDTQYF.

The chain carries TRBV28 and TRBJ2-3; 13 bases fit TRBD2. CDR1 and CDR2 from the germline V gene are MDHEN and SYDVKM. There are 17 residues in the CDR3. With 6 bases clipped from V and 2 bases from J, the junction kept 8 bases outside the gene matches. The CDR3 DNA is TGTGCCAGCAGACCCGGGGGACTAGCGGGATTCACAGATACGCAGTATTTT. Residues: CASRPGGLAGFTDTQYF.